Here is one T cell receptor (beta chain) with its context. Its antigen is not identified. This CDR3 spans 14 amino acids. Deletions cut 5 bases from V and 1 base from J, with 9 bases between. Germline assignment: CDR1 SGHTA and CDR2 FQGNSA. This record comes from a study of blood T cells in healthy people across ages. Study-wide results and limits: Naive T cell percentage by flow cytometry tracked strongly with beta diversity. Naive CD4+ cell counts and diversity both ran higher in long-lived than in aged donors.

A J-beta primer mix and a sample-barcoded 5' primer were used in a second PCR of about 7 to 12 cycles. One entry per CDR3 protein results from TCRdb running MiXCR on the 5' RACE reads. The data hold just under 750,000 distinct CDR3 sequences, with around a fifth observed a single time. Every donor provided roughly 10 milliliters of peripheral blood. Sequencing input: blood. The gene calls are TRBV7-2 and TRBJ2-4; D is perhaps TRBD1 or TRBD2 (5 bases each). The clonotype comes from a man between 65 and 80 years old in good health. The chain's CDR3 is CASSRDGAKNIQYF. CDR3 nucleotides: TGTGCCAGCAGCAGGGACGGCGCCAAAAACATTCAGTACTTC.